A selection of T cell receptor beta chains follows, all from one sample in a study of blood T cells in healthy people across ages. TCRdb called the 5' RACE reads again in MiXCR, with one record for every CDR3 protein. The sample has just over 800,000 distinct CDR3 sequences, around 62% seen once; the top ten hold roughly 26%. Sequencing was carried out using blood. These receptor sequences come from a man aged 25 to 40 in good health. The CDR3 runs from the conserved cysteine through the conserved F or W. The D gene is left open where the match is weak. Some rows have no size entry. The others give once, few or many, or a class for an expanded clone.

V	D	J	size	DNA	CDR3
TRBV28	.	TRBJ2-2	.	TGTGCCAGCAGTTTAGGGGTTGGGACCGGGGAGCTGTTTTTT	CASSLGVGTGELFF
TRBV2	TRBD1	TRBJ2-1	.	TGTGCCAGCAGGGACAGGGAATGGGGCAATGAGCAGTTCTTC	CASRDREWGNEQFF
TRBV12-5	.	TRBJ1-1	.	TGTGCTAGTGGTCCCCCGACAGGTGAAGCTTTCTTT	CASGPPTGEAFF
TRBV5-1	TRBD1	TRBJ1-1	.	TGCGCCAGCAGCTACGGGACAGGGTATTTCATGAACACTGAAGCTTTCTTT	CASSYGTGYFMNTEAFF
TRBV4-3	TRBD2	TRBJ2-1	few	TGCGCCAGCAGCCAATCACTAGCGAATAGTGATGAGCAGTTCTTC	CASSQSLANSDEQFF
TRBV5-6	.	TRBJ2-7	.	TGTGCCAGCAGCTTGACCTTCTACGAGCAGTACTTC	CASSLTFYEQYF
TRBV6-2/TRBV6-3	TRBD1	TRBJ1-5	.	TGTGCCAGCAGCCCGGGACAGACCTATCAGCCCCAGCATTTT	CASSPGQTYQPQHF
TRBV29-1	TRBD2	TRBJ2-1	.	TGCAGCGTCCGAGGACTAGCGGGGGGTTGGGAGACCCAGTTCTTC	CSVRGLAGGWETQFF
TRBV4-2	.	TRBJ2-1	once	TGTGCCAGCAGCCAAGTAGGAGGCATAGCGGACCACAATGAGCAGTTCTTC	CASSQVGGIADHNEQFF
TRBV4-2	.	TRBJ2-4	few	TGTGCCAGCAGCCAAGATTTGGGGGCTGGGGAGCAGTACTTC	CASSQDLGAGEQYF
TRBV27	.	TRBJ2-5	.	TGTGCCAGCAGTTTATTCCCCCAGGTCGGGGAGACCCAGTACTTC	CASSLFPQVGETQYF
TRBV6-5	.	TRBJ2-3	.	TGTGCCAGCAGTGCAATAGGTACTAGCACAGATACGCAGTATTTT	CASSAIGTSTDTQYF
TRBV9	.	TRBJ2-7	.	TGTGCCAGCAGCGTAGGAGGCCGGGGATTATCCTACGAGCAGTACTTC	CASSVGGRGLSYEQYF
TRBV27	TRBD1	TRBJ2-5	.	TGTGCCAGCAGTCCCCTGGACAGGGGGCAAGAGACCCAGTACTTC	CASSPLDRGQETQYF
TRBV5-1	TRBD2	TRBJ2-7	few	TGCGCCAGCAGCGGAAATCTAGCGGGGGGCTCCTACGAGCAGTACTTC	CASSGNLAGGSYEQYF
TRBV6-2/TRBV6-3	.	TRBJ2-7	.	TGTGCCAGCAGAAAAATCGCTGATGCCCCCTACGAGCAGTACTTC	CASRKIADAPYEQYF
TRBV29-1	TRBD1	TRBJ2-7	once	TGCAGCGTTGTAGGGACAGACACCTACGAGCAGTACTTC	CSVVGTDTYEQYF
TRBV29-1	TRBD1	TRBJ2-3	few	TGCAGCGTTGAAGTCGAAGGACAGGGCACAGATACGCAGTATTTT	CSVEVEGQGTDTQYF
TRBV27	.	TRBJ1-4	few	TGTGCCAGCAGTTTATATGGCGGAGCTAATGAAAAACTGTTTTTT	CASSLYGGANEKLFF
TRBV3-1	.	TRBJ2-1	.	TGTGCCAGCAGCCCCCATCGGCGGCAGGGGCAGTTCTTC	CASSPHRRQGQFF
TRBV20-1	TRBD1	TRBJ2-7	few	TGCAGTGCTAGGATCAAGACAGGGTCGCGCGAGCAGTACTTC	CSARIKTGSREQYF
TRBV6-5	TRBD2	TRBJ2-4	.	TGTGCCAGCAGTCTCCCGGGGGGAGGGAACATTCAGTACTTC	CASSLPGGGNIQYF
TRBV12-3/TRBV12-4	.	TRBJ2-7	.	TGTGCCAGCAGCCACTACAGGACCAGTAGCTCCTACGAGCAGTACTTC	CASSHYRTSSSYEQYF
TRBV7-8	TRBD2	TRBJ2-3	.	TGTGCCAGCAGCACAAGGACTAGCGGGCTGGTAGATACGCAGTATTTT	CASSTRTSGLVDTQYF
TRBV12-3/TRBV12-4	TRBD1	TRBJ2-3	.	TGTGCCAGCAGCACAGGGGGCCGAGCAGATACGCAGTATTTT	CASSTGGRADTQYF